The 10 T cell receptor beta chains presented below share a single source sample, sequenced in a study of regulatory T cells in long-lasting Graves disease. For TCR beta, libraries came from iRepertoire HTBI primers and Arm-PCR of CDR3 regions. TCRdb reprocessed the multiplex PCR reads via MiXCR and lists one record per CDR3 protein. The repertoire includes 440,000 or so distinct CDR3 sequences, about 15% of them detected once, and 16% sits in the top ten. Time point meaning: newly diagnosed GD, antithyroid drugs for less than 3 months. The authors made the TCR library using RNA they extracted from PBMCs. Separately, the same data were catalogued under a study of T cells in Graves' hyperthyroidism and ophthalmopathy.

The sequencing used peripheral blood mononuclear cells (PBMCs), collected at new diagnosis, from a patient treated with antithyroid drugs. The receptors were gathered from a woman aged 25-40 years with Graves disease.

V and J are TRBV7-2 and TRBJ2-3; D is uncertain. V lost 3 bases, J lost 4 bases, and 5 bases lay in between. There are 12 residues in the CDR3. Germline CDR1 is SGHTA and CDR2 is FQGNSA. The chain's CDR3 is CASSFSPDTQYF. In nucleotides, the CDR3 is TGTGCCAGCAGCTTCAGCCCAGATACGCAGTATTTT.

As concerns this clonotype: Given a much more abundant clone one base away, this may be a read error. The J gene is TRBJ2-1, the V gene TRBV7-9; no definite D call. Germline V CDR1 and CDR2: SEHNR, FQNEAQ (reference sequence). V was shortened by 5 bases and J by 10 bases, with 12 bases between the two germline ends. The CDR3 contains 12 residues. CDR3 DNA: TGTGCCAGCAGCCTCCAATCCTACGAGCAGTTCTTC. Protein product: CASSLQSYEQFF.

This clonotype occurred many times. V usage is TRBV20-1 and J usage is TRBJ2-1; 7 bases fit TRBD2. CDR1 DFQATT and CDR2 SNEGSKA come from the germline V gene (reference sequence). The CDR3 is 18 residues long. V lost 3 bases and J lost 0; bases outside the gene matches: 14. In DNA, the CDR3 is TGCAGTGCTAGGGGCCTCCGGCGGGGGTCAAACTCCTACAATGAGCAGTTCTTC. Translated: CSARGLRRGSNSYNEQFF.

This chain's CDR3 is CSVEGLALYNEQFF. In DNA form, the CDR3 reads TGCAGCGTTGAAGGACTAGCGCTCTACAATGAGCAGTTCTTC. The chain joins TRBV29-1 to TRBJ2-1, with 8 bases that match TRBD2. Trimming removed 1 base from V and 3 bases from J; junction bases left unmatched: 2. The CDR3 covers 14 residues. Germline values: CDR1 SQVTM, CDR2 ANQGSEA.

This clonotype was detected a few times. The CDR3 sequence is CAISPEPSPLHF. The CDR3 nucleotides are TGTGCCATCAGTCCAGAACCGTCACCCCTCCACTTT. V gene TRBV10-3 combines with J gene TRBJ1-6, with no clear D. Germline assignment: CDR1 ENHRY and CDR2 SYGVKD. V was trimmed by 5 bases and J by 10 bases, leaving 9 bases between them. The CDR3 runs to 12 residues.

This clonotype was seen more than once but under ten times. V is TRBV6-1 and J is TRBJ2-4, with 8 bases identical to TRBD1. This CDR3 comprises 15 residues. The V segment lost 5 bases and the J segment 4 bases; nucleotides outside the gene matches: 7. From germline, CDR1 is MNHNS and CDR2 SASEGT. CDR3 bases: TGTGCCAGCAGTCTAGCTACAGGGGGGAAAAACATTCAGTACTTC. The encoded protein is CASSLATGGKNIQYF.

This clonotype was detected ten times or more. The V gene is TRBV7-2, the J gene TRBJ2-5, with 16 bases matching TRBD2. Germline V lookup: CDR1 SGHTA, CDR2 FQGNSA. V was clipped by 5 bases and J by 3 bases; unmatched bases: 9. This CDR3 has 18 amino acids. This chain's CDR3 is CASSHRWGLAGGKETQYF. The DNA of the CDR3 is TGTGCCAGCAGCCACCGCTGGGGACTAGCGGGAGGGAAAGAGACCCAGTACTTC.

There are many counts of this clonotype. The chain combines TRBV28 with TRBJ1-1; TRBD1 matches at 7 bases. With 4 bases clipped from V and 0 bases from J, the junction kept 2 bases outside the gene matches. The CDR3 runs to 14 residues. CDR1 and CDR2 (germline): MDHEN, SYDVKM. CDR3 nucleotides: TGTGCCAGCAGTTGGACAGGATTGAACACTGAAGCTTTCTTT. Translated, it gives CASSWTGLNTEAFF.

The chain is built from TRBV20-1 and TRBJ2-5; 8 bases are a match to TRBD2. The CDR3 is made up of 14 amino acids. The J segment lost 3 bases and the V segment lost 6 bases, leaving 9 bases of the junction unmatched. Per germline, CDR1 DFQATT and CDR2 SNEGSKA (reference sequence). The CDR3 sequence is CSAPTSGKKETQYF. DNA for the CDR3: TGCAGTGCCCCCACTAGCGGAAAAAAAGAGACCCAGTACTTC.

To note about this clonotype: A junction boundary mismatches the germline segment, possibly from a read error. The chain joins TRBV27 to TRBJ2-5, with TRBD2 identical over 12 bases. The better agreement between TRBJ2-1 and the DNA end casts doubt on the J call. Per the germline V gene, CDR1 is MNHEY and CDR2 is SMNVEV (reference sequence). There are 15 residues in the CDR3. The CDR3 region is CAGSLGTSGQNEQFF. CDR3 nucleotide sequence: TGTGCCGGCAGTTTAGGGACTAGCGGGCAAAATGAGCAGTTCTTC.